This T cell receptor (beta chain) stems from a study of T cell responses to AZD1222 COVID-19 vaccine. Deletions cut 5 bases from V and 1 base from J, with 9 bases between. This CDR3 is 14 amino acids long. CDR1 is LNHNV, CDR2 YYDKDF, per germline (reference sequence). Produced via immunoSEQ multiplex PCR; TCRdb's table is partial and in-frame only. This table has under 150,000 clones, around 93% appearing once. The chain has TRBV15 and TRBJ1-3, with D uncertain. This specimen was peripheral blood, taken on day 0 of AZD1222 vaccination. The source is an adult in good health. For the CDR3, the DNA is TGTGCCACCAGCCGGGAAAAGTCTGGAAACACCATATATTTT. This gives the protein CATSREKSGNTIYF. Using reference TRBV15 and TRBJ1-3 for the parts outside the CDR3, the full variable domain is DAMVIQNPRYQVTQFGKPVTLSCSQTLNHNVMYWYQQKSSQAPKLLFHYYDKDFNNEADTPDNFQSRRPNTSFCFLDIRSPGLGDTAMYLCATSREKSGNTIYFGEGSWLTVV.